A single sample gave rise to the 23 T cell receptor beta chains below, sequenced in a study of T cell repertoires in ileal Crohn's disease (dated by TCRdb to between 2018 and 2020). The method was the immunoSEQ multiplex PCR assay. TCRdb took this table from immuneACCESS and kept in-frame rearrangements with V and J called. Such tables lack part of the clones; where checked against another copy, unresolved V genes explain under half of the gap, and the rest is unexplained. Present in this sample are roughly 15,000 clones, 75% to 90% of which were seen just once. Under 5% of the sample goes to the ten largest clones. Sequenced: ileal tissue. These receptors came from an adult with Crohn's disease.

This clone was picked up a small number of times. This chain links TRBV11-2 with TRBJ1-1; D possibly corresponds to TRBD1 (6 bases). The CDR3 runs to 18 residues. Trimming removed 5 bases at V and 1 base at J, with 23 bases between. CDR1 is SGHAT, CDR2 FQNNGV, per germline. The CDR3 DNA is TGTGCCAGCAGCCTCAGGGGCAGGGGCTCCCATAGGAACACTGAAGCTTTCTTT. This gives the protein CASSLRGRGSHRNTEAFF. The complete variable domain, with remaining parts taken from reference TRBV11-2 and TRBJ1-1, reads EAGVAQSPRYKIIEKRQSVAFWCNPISGHATLYWYQQILGQGPKLLIQFQNNGVVDDSQLPKDRFSAERLKGVDSTLKIQPAKLEDSAVYLCASSLRGRGSHRNTEAFFGQGTRLTVV.

The genes are TRBV6-1 and TRBJ2-1; 8 bases are a match to TRBD2. Germline loops: CDR1 MNHNS, CDR2 SASEGT. V lost 6 bases, J lost 6 bases, and 10 bases stayed unmatched. This CDR3 has 15 amino acids. CDR3 nucleotide sequence: TGTGCCAGCAGGGAGGGACTAGTCAGAGCCAATGAGCAGTTCTTC. It yields the protein CASREGLVRANEQFF.

The chain employs TRBV28 and TRBJ2-5; TRBD1 might be the D (6 bases). Germline V gives CDR1 MDHEN, CDR2 SYDVKM. The ends were cut back, 6 bases at V and 2 bases at J, with 10 bases in the middle. This CDR3 comprises 13 residues. Here the CDR3 reads CASSRGRQETQYF. The DNA of the CDR3 is TGTGCCAGCAGCAGGGGAAGGCAAGAGACCCAGTACTTC.

This chain joins TRBV6-6 and TRBJ1-5, with D possibly TRBD1 on 5 matching bases. The V gene lost 5 bases and the J gene lost 4 bases, with 15 bases spanning the gap. From germline, CDR1 is MNHNY and CDR2 SVGAGI (reference sequence). The CDR3 is made up of 15 amino acids. The CDR3 sequence is CASSTPWGGNQPQHF. CDR3 nucleotide sequence: TGTGCCAGCAGTACTCCTTGGGGGGGAAATCAGCCCCAGCATTTT.

This chain uses TRBV7-9 with TRBJ2-2; D remains ambiguous. The V end lost 2 bases, the J end lost 6 bases, and 7 bases lay between the germline ends. CDR3 length: 13 residues. Germline V gene sequence: CDR1 SEHNR, CDR2 FQNEAQ (reference sequence). This CDR3 reads CASSLMAPGELFF. The CDR3 region has the DNA TGTGCCAGCAGCTTAATGGCACCCGGGGAGCTGTTTTTT.

The rearrangement links TRBV5-1 to TRBJ1-2; TRBD1 might be the D (6 bases). In germline, CDR1 is SGHRS, CDR2 YFSETQ. V lost 4 bases and J lost 2, with 9 bases in between. CDR3 length: 13 residues. The CDR3 coding sequence is TGCGCCAGCAGCCCCGGACAGAACTATGGCTACACCTTC. Its translation: CASSPGQNYGYTF. Complete variable domain (other parts from reference TRBV5-1 and TRBJ1-2): KAGVTQTPRYLIKTRGQQVTLSCSPISGHRSVSWYQQTPGQGLQFLFEYFSETQRNKGNFPGRFSGRQFSNSRSEMNVSTLELGDSALYLCASSPGQNYGYTFGSGTRLTVV.

This rearrangement joins TRBV30 to TRBJ2-1, with D possibly matching TRBD1 (7 bases). The CDR3 extends over 20 amino acids. Per germline, CDR1 GTSNPN and CDR2 SVGIG (reference sequence). The V end was cut by 2 bases, the J end by 8 bases, with 34 bases between. The CDR3 spells CAWSQYPLVEGAHVADEQFF. The CDR3 region has the DNA TGTGCCTGGAGTCAGTACCCCCTTGTGGAGGGGGCGCATGTAGCGGATGAGCAGTTCTTC.

The rearrangement links TRBV12-5 to TRBJ2-1; the match to TRBD2 covers 9 bases. This CDR3 has 15 residues. Per germline, CDR1 LGHNT and CDR2 FRNRAP. V was pared by 7 bases and J by 8 bases, with 12 bases of the junction left unmatched. The CDR3 DNA reads as TGTGCTAGTGTCATTAGCGGGAGTGCCCCTTATGAGCAGTTCTTC. It codes for CASVISGSAPYEQFF.

This chain uses TRBV2 with TRBJ1-1; TRBD1 might be the D (6 bases). CDR3 length: 11 residues. The germline V and J ends were trimmed by 9 bases and 1 base, with 6 bases remaining between them. Germline CDR1 is SNHLY and CDR2 is FYNNEI. In DNA, the CDR3 is TGTGCCAGAGGGGGGAACACTGAAGCTTTCTTT. It yields the protein CARGGNTEAFF.

This clone has just a few counts. The chain employs TRBV7-9 and TRBJ1-6, with TRBD1 matching 7 bases. This CDR3 is 14 amino acids long. The ends lost 6 bases at V and 8 bases at J; junction bases unmatched: 7. Germline assignment: CDR1 SEHNR and CDR2 FQNEAQ (reference sequence). In nucleotides, the CDR3 is TGTGCCAGCAGGGAGACAGGGTCCCATTCACCCCTCCACTTT. Its protein is CASRETGSHSPLHF.

The chain links TRBV14 to TRBJ2-2, with D maybe TRBD2 (6 bases). The V and J ends lost 1 base and 4 bases respectively, with 13 bases between them. Germline CDR1 is SGHDN and CDR2 is FVKESK. The CDR3 spans 16 residues. In DNA, the CDR3 is TGTGCCAGCAGCCAAGTGGGAGGCTTAACCACCGGGGAGCTGTTTTTT. As protein: CASSQVGGLTTGELFF.

The genes are TRBV7-2 and TRBJ2-1; 8 bases align to TRBD2. Germline values: CDR1 SGHTA, CDR2 FQGNSA. The V gene end was trimmed by 5 bases and the J gene end by 9 bases; junction bases not matched to a gene: 9. This CDR3 is built from 14 residues. DNA for the CDR3: TGTGCCAGCAGCCGCCAAGCGGGAGCCCCTGAGCAGTTCTTC. Protein sequence: CASSRQAGAPEQFF.

This chain connects TRBV6-1 to TRBJ2-4; 7 bases match TRBD2. There are 15 residues in the CDR3. Trimming took 6 bases from V and 4 from J; bases not matched to a gene: 9. The V gene's germline CDR1 is MNHNS and CDR2 SASEGT. CDR3 residues: CASSEVGGWKNIQYF. CDR3 bases: TGTGCCAGCAGCGAGGTCGGGGGGTGGAAAAACATTCAGTACTTC.

This clone was recorded only once. The V gene is TRBV2, the J gene TRBJ1-5; D may be TRBD1 (5 bases). Germline-derived CDR1 and CDR2 are SNHLY and FYNNEI. Trimming pared 0 bases from V and 0 bases from J, leaving 12 bases between. CDR3 length equals 17 residues. Here the CDR3 DNA reads TGTGCCAGCAGTGAAGCGCTTCAGGGCATTAGCAATCAGCCCCAGCATTTT. This codes for CASSEALQGISNQPQHF. Based on the CDR3 plus reference TRBV2 and TRBJ1-5, the full variable domain is EPEVTQTPSHQVTQMGQEVILRCVPISNHLYFYWYRQILGQKVEFLVSFYNNEISEKSEIFDDQFSVERPDGSNFTLKIRSTKLEDSAMYFCASSEALQGISNQPQHFGDGTRLSIL.

The chain is built from TRBV7-9 and TRBJ2-2; D is undetermined. The CDR3 runs 16 residues. The ends were cut back, 5 bases at V and 2 bases at J, with 15 bases in the middle. Per the germline V gene, CDR1 is SEHNR and CDR2 is FQNEAQ (reference sequence). CDR3: CASSRETAANTGELFF. In DNA, the CDR3 is TGTGCCAGCAGCCGCGAAACAGCAGCAAACACCGGGGAGCTGTTTTTT.

This clone appeared a few times. The rearrangement links TRBV6-4 to TRBJ2-1, with 7 bases that match TRBD2. Germline CDR1 is MRHNA and CDR2 is SNTAGT. The CDR3 is 15 amino acids. Trimming removed 0 bases from V and 8 bases from J; junction bases left unmatched: 7. CDR3 DNA sequence: TGTGCCAGCAGTGACTCAGCGGGGAGTAACCATGAGCAGTTCTTC. Translating gives CASSDSAGSNHEQFF.

This clone occurred once. The chain is built from TRBV30 and TRBJ2-2; 7 nucleotides align to TRBD1. Unmatched junction bases numbered 4, after V lost 3 bases and J lost 3 bases. The germline CDR1 and CDR2 sequences are GTSNPN and SVGIG (reference sequence). CDR3 length: 14 amino acids. CDR3 protein: CAWSAGTDTGELFF. The CDR3 nucleotides are TGTGCCTGGAGCGCCGGGACAGACACCGGGGAGCTGTTTTTT.

The chain carries TRBV27 and TRBJ2-6; weak D call: TRBD1 (6 bases). Trimming shortened V by 5 bases and J by 12 bases, and 17 bases separated the two germline ends. The CDR3 covers 14 residues. Germline CDR1 is MNHEY and CDR2 is SMNVEV (reference sequence). This CDR3 is CASSNTGRRSVLTF. Written as DNA, the CDR3 is TGTGCCAGCAGTAACACAGGGCGACGGAGCGTCCTGACTTTC.

V gene TRBV11-2 combines with J gene TRBJ1-2; D may be TRBD1 (6 bases). Between the trimmed V and J ends, which lost 5 bases and 5 bases, there was a span of 9 bases. The CDR3 length is 12 residues. Germline CDR1 SGHAT, CDR2 FQNNGV. The CDR3 is CASSATGYGYTF. Here the CDR3 DNA reads TGTGCCAGCAGCGCTACAGGGTATGGCTACACCTTC. Based on the CDR3 plus reference TRBV11-2 and TRBJ1-2, the full variable domain is EAGVAQSPRYKIIEKRQSVAFWCNPISGHATLYWYQQILGQGPKLLIQFQNNGVVDDSQLPKDRFSAERLKGVDSTLKIQPAKLEDSAVYLCASSATGYGYTFGSGTRLTVV.

V usage is TRBV25-1 and J usage is TRBJ1-3; D may be TRBD1 (6 bases). CDR1 is MGHDK, CDR2 SYGVNS, per germline. This CDR3 spans 16 amino acids. Trimming removed 2 bases from V and 4 bases from J, with 15 bases in between. CDR3 sequence (DNA): TGTGCCAGCAGTGAAGCTGGACAGATCTGGGGAAACACCATATATTTT. Its protein is CASSEAGQIWGNTIYF. Variable domain in full (rest from reference TRBV25-1 and TRBJ1-3): EADIYQTPRYLVIGTGKKITLECSQTMGHDKMYWYQQDPGMELHLIHYSYGVNSTEKGDLSSESTVSRIRTEHFPLTLESARPSHTSQYLCASSEAGQIWGNTIYFGEGSWLTVV.

Comments on this clone: Other DNA sequences in this specimen translate into the identical CDR3. The chain joins TRBV5-1 to TRBJ2-3; 7 nucleotides agree with TRBD1. The germline V gene has CDR1 SGHRS and CDR2 YFSETQ. Trimming cost V 0 bases and J 1 base; bases outside gene matches: 5. This CDR3 comprises 16 residues. The CDR3 reads CASSLATGARTDTQYF. CDR3 DNA: TGCGCCAGCAGCTTGGCCACAGGGGCCCGCACAGATACGCAGTATTTT.

The chain has TRBV5-4 and TRBJ1-5, with 8 positions matching TRBD1. The length of the CDR3 is 15 residues. Germline assignment: CDR1 SGHNT and CDR2 YYREEE (reference sequence). V trimming: 2 bases; J trimming: 4 bases; junction bases outside the gene matches: 5. Here the CDR3 reads CASSLDRGGNQPQHF. The DNA of the CDR3 is TGTGCCAGCAGCTTAGACAGGGGCGGTAATCAGCCCCAGCATTTT.

This clone was detected once. The chain couples TRBV11-2 to TRBJ2-5, with a weak D call TRBD2 (6 bases). This CDR3 region has 13 residues. The germline CDR1 and CDR2 sequences are SGHAT and FQNNGV. V lost 6 bases and J lost 3, with 11 bases in between. For the CDR3, the DNA is TGTGCCAGCAGTCCTAGCGTTAAAGAGACCCAGTACTTC. It specifies CASSPSVKETQYF.